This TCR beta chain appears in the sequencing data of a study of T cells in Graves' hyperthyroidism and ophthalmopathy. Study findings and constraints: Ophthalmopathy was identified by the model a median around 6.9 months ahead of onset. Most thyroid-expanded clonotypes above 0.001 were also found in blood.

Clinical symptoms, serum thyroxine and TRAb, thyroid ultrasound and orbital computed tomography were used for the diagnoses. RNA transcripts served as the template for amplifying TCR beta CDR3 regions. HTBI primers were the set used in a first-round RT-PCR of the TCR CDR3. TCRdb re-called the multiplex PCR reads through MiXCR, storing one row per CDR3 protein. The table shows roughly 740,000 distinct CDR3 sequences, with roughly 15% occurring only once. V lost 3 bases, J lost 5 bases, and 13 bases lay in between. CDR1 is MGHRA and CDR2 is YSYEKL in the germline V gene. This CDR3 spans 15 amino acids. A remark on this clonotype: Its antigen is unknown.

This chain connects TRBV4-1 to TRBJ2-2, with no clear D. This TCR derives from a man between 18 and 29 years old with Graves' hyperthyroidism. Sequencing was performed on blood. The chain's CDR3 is CASSHIGELTGELFF. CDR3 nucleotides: TGCGCCAGCAGCCATATCGGAGAGTTAACCGGGGAGCTGTTTTTT.